This T cell receptor beta chain was sequenced in a study of neurological immune-mediated disorders. Study conclusions and caveats: Phylogenetic analysis grouped 18 of 34 multiple sclerosis patients' repertoires together, suggesting a possible repertoire signature.

The cDNA was generated through 5'RACE incorporating 10-nucleotide random UMIs. In each sequencing run, over 160 million TCR-beta sequences were generated from 15-18 subjects. TCRdb re-analysed the 5' RACE reads in MiXCR, keeping a single row per CDR3 protein. The sample has around 70,000 distinct CDR3 sequences, less than 5.5% seen once; the top ten hold approximately 2.6%. The J segment lost 1 base and the V segment lost 2 bases, leaving 7 bases of the junction unmatched. Germline CDR1 is DFQATT and CDR2 is SNEGSKA (reference sequence). There are 16 residues in the CDR3. About this clonotype: As yet, its antigen is unknown.

Source material: PBMCs. The receptor was derived from a woman aged 30 to 39 with multiple sclerosis. V gene TRBV20-1 combines with J gene TRBJ2-2, with TRBD1 matching 7 bases. The CDR3 sequence is CSARNSRTGNTGELFF. CDR3 DNA: TGCAGTGCTAGAAACAGCAGGACAGGGAACACCGGGGAGCTGTTTTTT.